This section outlines one T cell receptor (beta chain) sequence together with its context. What it recognizes is unknown. The sample has other DNA sequences that encode this CDR3 too. The sample originates from a study of OX40 agonist ivuxolimab in advanced cancers. In the study overall: Every 2 weeks, patients received ivuxolimab intravenously, dosed at 0.01 to 10 mg/kg. Study findings and constraints: Mean expanded clone counts were higher in CD8+ than CD4+ T cells. Expanded peripheral T-cell antigen specificity went undetermined.

Some clones are missing from TCRdb's copy, which holds only in-frame ones; the method was immunoSEQ multiplex PCR. The data contain roughly 62,000 clones, around 86% of them singletons. Germline V gene data show CDR1 as GTSNPN and CDR2 as SVGIG (reference sequence). The CDR3 runs to 16 residues. Trimming took 4 bases from V and 0 from J, leaving 15 bases between them. The chain is built from TRBV30 and TRBJ2-2; unclear D gene. The clonotype originates from an adult with an advanced solid tumor such as melanoma, head and neck, liver or kidney cancer. The sequenced sample was CD4+ or CD8+ T cells sorted from blood, obtained in a trial of the OX40 agonist ivuxolimab. The DNA for the CDR3 is TGTGCCTGGACTTACTTGACCAGCGCGAACACCGGGGAGCTGTTTTTT. Translation: CAWTYLTSANTGELFF.